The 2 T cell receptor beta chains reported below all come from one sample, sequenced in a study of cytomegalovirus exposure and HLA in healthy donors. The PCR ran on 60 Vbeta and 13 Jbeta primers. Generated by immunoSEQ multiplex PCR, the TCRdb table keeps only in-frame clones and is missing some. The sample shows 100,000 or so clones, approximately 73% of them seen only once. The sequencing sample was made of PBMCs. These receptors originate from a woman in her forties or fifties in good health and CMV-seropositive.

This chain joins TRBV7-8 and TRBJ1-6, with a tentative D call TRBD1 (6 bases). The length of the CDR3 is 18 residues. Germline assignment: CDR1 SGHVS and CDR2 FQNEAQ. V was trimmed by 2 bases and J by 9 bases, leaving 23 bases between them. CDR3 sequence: CASSLSRGGQGFTSPLHF. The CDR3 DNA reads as TGTGCCAGCAGCTTATCACGGGGGGGCCAAGGATTTACTTCACCCCTCCACTTT.

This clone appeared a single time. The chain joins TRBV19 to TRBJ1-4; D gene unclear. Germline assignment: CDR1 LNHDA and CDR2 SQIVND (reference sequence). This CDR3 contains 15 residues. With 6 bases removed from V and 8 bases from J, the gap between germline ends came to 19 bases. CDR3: CASRKSTAGGEKLFF. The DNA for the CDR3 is TGTGCCAGTAGGAAATCGACGGCCGGAGGGGAAAAACTGTTTTTT.